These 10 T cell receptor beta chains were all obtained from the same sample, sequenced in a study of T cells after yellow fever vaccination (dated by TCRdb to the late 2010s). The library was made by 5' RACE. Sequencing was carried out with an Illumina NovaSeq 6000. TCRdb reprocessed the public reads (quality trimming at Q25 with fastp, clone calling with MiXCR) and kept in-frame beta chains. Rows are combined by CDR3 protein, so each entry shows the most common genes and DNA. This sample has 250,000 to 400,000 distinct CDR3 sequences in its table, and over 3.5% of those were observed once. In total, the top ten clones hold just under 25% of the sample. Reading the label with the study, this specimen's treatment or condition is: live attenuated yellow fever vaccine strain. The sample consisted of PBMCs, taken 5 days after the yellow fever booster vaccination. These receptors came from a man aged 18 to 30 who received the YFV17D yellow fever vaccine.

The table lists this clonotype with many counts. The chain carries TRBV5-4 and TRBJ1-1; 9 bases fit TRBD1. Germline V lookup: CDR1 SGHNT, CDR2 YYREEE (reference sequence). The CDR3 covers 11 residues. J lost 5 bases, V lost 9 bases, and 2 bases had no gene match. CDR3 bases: TGTGCCATAGGACAGGGGACTGAAGCTTTCTTT. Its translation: CAIGQGTEAFF. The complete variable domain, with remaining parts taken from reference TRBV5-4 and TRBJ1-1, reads ETGVTQSPTHLIKTRGQQVTLRCSSQSGHNTVSWYQQALGQGPQFIFQYYREEENGRGNFPPRFSGLQFPNYSSELNVNALELDDSALYLCAIGQGTEAFFGQGTRLTVV.

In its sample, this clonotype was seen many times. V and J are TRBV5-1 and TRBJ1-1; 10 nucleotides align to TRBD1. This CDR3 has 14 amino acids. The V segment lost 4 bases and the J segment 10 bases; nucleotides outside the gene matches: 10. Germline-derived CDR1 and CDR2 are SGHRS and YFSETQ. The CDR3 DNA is TGCGCCAGCAGCAATGGACAGGGGGGAGCAAGAGCTTTCTTT. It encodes CASSNGQGGARAFF.

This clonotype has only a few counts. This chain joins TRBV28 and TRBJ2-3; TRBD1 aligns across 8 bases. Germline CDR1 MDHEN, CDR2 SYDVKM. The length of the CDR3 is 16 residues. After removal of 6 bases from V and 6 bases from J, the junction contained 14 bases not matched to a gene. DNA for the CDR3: TGTGCCAGCAGGCCGACAGGGGTGGCCTTTTTCGATACGCAGTATTTT. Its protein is CASRPTGVAFFDTQYF.

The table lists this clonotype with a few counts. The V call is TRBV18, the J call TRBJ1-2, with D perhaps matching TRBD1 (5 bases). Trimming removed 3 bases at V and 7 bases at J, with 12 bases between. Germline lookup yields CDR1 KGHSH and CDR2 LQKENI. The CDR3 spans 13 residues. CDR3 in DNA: TGTGCCAGCTCACCGGGGCCCCGAGGTGGCTACACCTTC. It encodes CASSPGPRGGYTF. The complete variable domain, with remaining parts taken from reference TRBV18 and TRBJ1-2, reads NAGVMQNPRHLVRRRGQEARLRCSPMKGHSHVYWYRQLPEEGLKFMVYLQKENIIDESGMPKERFSAEFPKEGPSILRIQQVVRGDSAAYFCASSPGPRGGYTFGSGTRLTVV.

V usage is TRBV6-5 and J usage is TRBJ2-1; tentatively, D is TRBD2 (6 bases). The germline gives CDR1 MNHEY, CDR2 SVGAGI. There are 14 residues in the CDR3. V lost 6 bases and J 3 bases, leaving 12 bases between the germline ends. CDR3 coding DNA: TGTGCCAGCAGGAGGGACTCGAACTACAATGAGCAGTTCTTC. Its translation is CASRRDSNYNEQFF.

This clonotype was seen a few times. The CDR3 DNA reads as TGCGCCAGCAGCTTGATCCTCGGTGATGAAGCTTTCTTT. Translated: CASSLILGDEAFF. The V gene is TRBV5-1, the J gene TRBJ1-1; no clear D gene. Germline V CDR1 and CDR2: SGHRS, YFSETQ. There are 13 residues in the CDR3. V lost 1 base and J 7 bases, leaving 11 bases between the germline ends.

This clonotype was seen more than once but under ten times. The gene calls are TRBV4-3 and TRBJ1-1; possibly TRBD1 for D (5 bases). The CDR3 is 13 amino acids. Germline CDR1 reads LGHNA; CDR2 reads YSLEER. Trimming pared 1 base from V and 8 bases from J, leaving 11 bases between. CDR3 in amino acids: CASSQGGGVEAFF. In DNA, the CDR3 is TGCGCCAGCAGCCAAGGAGGAGGGGTGGAAGCTTTCTTT.

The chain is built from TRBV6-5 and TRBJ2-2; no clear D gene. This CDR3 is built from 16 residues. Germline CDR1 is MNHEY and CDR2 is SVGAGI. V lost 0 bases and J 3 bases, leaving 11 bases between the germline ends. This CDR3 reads CASSYSFYQDTGELFF. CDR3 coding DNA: TGTGCCAGCAGTTACTCTTTTTACCAGGACACCGGGGAGCTGTTTTTT.

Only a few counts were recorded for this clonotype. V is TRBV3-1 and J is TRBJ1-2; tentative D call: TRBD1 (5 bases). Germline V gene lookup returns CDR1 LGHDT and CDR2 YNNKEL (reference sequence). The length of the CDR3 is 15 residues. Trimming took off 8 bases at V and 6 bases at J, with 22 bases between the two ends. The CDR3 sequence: CASRPRFGQGHGYTF. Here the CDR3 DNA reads TGTGCCAGCCGACCCAGATTCGGGCAGGGCCATGGCTACACCTTC.

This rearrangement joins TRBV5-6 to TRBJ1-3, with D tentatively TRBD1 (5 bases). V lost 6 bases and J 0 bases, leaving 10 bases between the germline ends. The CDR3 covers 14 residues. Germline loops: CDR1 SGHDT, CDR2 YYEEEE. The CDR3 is CASIGTTSGNTIYF. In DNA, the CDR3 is TGTGCCAGCATCGGGACTACCTCTGGAAACACCATATATTTT.